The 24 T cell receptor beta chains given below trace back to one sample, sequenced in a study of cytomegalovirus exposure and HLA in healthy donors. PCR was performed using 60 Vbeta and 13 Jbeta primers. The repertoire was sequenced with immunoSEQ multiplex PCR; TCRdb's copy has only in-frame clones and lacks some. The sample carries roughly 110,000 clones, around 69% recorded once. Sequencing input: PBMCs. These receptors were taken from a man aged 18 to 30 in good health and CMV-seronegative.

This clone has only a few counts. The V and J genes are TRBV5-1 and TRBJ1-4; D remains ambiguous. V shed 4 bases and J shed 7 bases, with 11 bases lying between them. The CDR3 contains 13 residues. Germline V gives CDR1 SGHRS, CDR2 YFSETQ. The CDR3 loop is CASSGSAGEKLFF. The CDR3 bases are TGCGCCAGCAGCGGATCCGCGGGTGAAAAACTGTTTTTT. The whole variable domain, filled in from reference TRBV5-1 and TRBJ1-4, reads KAGVTQTPRYLIKTRGQQVTLSCSPISGHRSVSWYQQTPGQGLQFLFEYFSETQRNKGNFPGRFSGRQFSNSRSEMNVSTLELGDSALYLCASSGSAGEKLFFGSGTQLSVL.

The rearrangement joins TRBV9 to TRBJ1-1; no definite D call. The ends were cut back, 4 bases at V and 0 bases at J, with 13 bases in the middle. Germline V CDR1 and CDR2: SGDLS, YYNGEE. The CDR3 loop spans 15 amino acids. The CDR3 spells CASSPSNSLNTEAFF. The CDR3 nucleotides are TGTGCCAGCAGCCCTTCGAACAGCCTGAACACTGAAGCTTTCTTT.

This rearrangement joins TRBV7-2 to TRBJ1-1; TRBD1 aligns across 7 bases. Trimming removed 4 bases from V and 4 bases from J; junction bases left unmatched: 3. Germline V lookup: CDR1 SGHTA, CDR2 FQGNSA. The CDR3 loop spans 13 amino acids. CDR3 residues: CASSWDRVTEAFF. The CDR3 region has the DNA TGTGCCAGCAGCTGGGACAGAGTCACTGAAGCTTTCTTT.

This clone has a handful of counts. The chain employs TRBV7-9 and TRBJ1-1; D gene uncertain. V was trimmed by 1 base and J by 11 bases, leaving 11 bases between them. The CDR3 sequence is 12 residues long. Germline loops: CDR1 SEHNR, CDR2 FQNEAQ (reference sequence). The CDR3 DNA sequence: TGTGCCAGCAGCTTAGATTCCGGTGAGGCTTTCTTT. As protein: CASSLDSGEAFF.

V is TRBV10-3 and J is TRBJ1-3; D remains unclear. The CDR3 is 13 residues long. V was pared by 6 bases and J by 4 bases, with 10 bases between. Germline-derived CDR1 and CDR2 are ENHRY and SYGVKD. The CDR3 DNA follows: TGTGCCATCAGGCGAGATTCAGGAAACACCATATATTTT. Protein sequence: CAIRRDSGNTIYF.

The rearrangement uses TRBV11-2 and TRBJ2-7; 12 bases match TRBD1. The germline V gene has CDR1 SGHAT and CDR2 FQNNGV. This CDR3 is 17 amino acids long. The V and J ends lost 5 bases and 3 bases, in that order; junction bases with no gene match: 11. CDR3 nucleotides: TGTGCCAGCAGCAAAGGGACAGGGGGCGACGGAAACTACGAGCAGTACTTC. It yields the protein CASSKGTGGDGNYEQYF.

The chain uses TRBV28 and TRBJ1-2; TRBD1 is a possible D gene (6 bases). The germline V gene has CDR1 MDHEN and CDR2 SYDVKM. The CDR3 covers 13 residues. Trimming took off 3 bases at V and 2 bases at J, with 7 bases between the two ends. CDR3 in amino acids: CASSLGHNYGYTF. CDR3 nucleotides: TGTGCCAGCAGTTTGGGACACAACTATGGCTACACCTTC.

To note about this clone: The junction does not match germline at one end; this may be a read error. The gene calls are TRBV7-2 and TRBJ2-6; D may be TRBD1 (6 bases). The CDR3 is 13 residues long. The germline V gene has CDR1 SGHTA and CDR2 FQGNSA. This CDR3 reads CASSHGETGSPFF. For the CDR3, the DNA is TGTGCCAGCAGCCACGGGGAAACAGGGTCCCCTTTTTTC.

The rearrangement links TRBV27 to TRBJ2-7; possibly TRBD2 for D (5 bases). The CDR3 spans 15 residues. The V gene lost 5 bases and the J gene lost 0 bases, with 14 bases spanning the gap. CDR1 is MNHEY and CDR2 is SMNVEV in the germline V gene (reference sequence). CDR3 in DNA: TGTGCCAGCAGTCCTCCGGGAAAAAACTCCTACGAGCAGTACTTC. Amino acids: CASSPPGKNSYEQYF.

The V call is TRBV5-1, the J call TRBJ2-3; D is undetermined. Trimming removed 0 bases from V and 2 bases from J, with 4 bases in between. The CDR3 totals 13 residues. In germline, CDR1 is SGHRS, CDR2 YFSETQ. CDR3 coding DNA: TGCGCCAGCAGCTTGGAATACACAGATACGCAGTATTTT. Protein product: CASSLEYTDTQYF.

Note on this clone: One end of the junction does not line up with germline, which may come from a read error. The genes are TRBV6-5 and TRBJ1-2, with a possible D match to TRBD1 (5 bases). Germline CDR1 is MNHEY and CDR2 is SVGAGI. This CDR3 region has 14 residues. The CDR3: CASSYLGGGDGYPF. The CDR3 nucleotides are TGTGCCAGCAGTTACTTGGGGGGAGGTGATGGCTACCCCTTC.

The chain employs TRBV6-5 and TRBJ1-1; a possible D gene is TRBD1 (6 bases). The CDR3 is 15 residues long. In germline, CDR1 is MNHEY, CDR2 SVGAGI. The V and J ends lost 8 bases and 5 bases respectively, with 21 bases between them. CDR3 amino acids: CASLRVGGGRTEAFF. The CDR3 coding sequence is TGTGCCAGCCTAAGGGTAGGCGGGGGGCGAACTGAAGCTTTCTTT.

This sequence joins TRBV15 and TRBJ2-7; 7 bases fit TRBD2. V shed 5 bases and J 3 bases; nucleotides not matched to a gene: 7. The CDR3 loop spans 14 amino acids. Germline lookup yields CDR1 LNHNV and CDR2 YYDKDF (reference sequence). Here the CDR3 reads CATSGLGGVYEQYF. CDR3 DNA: TGTGCCACCAGCGGCCTGGGGGGGGTCTACGAGCAGTACTTC. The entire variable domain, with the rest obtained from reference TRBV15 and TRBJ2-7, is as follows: DAMVIQNPRYQVTQFGKPVTLSCSQTLNHNVMYWYQQKSSQAPKLLFHYYDKDFNNEADTPDNFQSRRPNTSFCFLDIRSPGLGDTAMYLCATSGLGGVYEQYFGPGTRLTVT.

The CDR3 DNA reads TGCAGTGCTCAACATGCCACTGAAGCTTTCTTT. Translation: CSAQHATEAFF. V gene TRBV20-1 combines with J gene TRBJ1-1, with D unclear. Germline loops: CDR1 DFQATT, CDR2 SNEGSKA (reference sequence). V dropped 5 bases and J dropped 4 bases, with 8 bases sitting between them. This CDR3 has 11 amino acids.

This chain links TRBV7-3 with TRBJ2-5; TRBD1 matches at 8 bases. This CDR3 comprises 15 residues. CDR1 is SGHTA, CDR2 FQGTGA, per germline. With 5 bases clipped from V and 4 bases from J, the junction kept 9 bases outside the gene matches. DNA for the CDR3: TGTGCCAGCAGCCCATGGACAGGGTTAGGAGAGACCCAGTACTTC. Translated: CASSPWTGLGETQYF.

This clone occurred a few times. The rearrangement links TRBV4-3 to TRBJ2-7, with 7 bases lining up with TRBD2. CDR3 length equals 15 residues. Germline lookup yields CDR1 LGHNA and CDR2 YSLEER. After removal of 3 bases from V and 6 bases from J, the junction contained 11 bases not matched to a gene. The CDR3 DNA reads TGCGCCAGCAGCCAGATCGGGGGGTCTTCGTCCGAGCAGTACTTC. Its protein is CASSQIGGSSSEQYF.

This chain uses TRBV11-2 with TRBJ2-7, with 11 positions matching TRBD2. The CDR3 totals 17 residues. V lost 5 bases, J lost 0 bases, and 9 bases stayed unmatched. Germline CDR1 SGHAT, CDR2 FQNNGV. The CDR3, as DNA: TGTGCCAGCAGCCGTACTAGCGGGGGAGTCGGCTCCTACGAGCAGTACTTC. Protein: CASSRTSGGVGSYEQYF.

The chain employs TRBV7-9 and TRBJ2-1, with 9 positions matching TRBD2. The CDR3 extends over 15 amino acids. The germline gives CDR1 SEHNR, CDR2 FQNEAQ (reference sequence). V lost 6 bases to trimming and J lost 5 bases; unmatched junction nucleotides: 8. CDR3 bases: TGTGCCAGCAGGCAGCGGGGGGTCACAAACAATGAGCAGTTCTTC. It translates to CASRQRGVTNNEQFF.

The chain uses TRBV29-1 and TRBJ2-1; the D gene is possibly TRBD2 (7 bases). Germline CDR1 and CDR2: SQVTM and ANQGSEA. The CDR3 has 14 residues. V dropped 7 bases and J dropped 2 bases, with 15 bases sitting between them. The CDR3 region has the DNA TGCAGCGCGGAGAAAGGGGGGGCCTACAATGAGCAGTTCTTC. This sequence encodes CSAEKGGAYNEQFF.

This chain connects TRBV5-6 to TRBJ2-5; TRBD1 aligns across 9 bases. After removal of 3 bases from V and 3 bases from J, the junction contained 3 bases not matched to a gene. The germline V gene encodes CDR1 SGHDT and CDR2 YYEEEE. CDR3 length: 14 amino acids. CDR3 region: CASSYRDREETQYF. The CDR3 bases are TGTGCCAGCAGCTACCGGGACAGGGAAGAGACCCAGTACTTC.

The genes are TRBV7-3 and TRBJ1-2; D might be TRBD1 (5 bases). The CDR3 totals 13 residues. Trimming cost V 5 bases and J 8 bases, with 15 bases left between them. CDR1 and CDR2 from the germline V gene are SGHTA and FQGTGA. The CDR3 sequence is CASSPGLTEGYTF. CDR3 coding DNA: TGTGCCAGCAGCCCGGGACTGACTGAGGGCTACACCTTC.

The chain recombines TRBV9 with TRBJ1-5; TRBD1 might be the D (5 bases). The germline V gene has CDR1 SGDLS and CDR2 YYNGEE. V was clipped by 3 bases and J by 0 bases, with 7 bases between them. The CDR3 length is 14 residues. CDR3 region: CASSAGLSNQPQHF. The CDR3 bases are TGTGCCAGCAGCGCGGGACTTAGCAATCAGCCCCAGCATTTT.

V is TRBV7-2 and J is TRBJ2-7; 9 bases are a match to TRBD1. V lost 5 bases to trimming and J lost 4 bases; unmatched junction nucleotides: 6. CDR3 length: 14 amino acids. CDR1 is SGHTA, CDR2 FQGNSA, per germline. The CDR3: CASSPGTGLYEQYF. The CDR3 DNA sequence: TGTGCCAGCAGCCCCGGGACAGGGTTGTACGAGCAGTACTTC.

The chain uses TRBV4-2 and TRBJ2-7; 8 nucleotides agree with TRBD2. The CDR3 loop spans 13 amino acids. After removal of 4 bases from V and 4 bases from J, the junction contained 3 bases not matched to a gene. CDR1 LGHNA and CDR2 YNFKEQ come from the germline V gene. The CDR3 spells CASSPGGTYEQYF. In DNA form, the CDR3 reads TGTGCCAGCAGCCCGGGGGGGACGTACGAGCAGTACTTC.